The 9 T cell receptor beta chains listed next were all sequenced from one sample in a study of T cell responses to AZD1222 COVID-19 vaccine. Libraries were prepared by immunoSEQ multiplex PCR; TCRdb keeps only in-frame clonotypes and omits some of them. The sample contains around 170,000 clones, around 90% of which appear only once. The specimen comprised peripheral blood, sampled on day 0 of AZD1222 vaccination. Source of these receptors: an adult in good health.

This sequence joins TRBV18 and TRBJ2-7; 7 nucleotides line up with TRBD2. Trimming cost V 0 bases and J 6 bases; bases outside gene matches: 11. The CDR3 sequence is 16 residues long. CDR1 and CDR2 from the germline V gene are KGHSH and LQKENI. The CDR3 nucleotides read TGTGCCAGCTCACCACCTTCCGTAGTGGGGAGGGCCGAGCAGTACTTC. It translates to CASSPPSVVGRAEQYF.

This chain joins TRBV28 and TRBJ1-1; 7 nucleotides line up with TRBD1. The trim removed 6 bases at V and 2 bases at J, leaving 9 bases unmatched. The CDR3 length is 15 residues. Germline V gene lookup returns CDR1 MDHEN and CDR2 SYDVKM. The chain's CDR3 is CASRSPGTVNTEAFF. The CDR3 bases are TGTGCCAGCAGATCCCCCGGGACAGTTAACACTGAAGCTTTCTTT.

The chain has TRBV19 and TRBJ2-3; 8 bases line up with TRBD2. Trimming removed 7 bases from V and 4 bases from J; junction bases left unmatched: 10. The V gene's germline CDR1 is LNHDA and CDR2 SQIVND (reference sequence). This CDR3 spans 15 amino acids. CDR3 sequence: CASKLAGSVPDTQYF. In DNA form, the CDR3 reads TGTGCCAGTAAATTAGCGGGGTCTGTTCCAGATACGCAGTATTTT.

The rearrangement uses TRBV6-2 or TRBV6-3 and TRBJ2-7; TRBD1 might be the D (5 bases). The V end lost 5 bases, the J end lost 7 bases, and 15 bases lay between the germline ends. The CDR3 covers 13 residues. Germline CDR1 and CDR2: MNHEY and SVGEGT. The CDR3 spells CASSRQTLREQYF. CDR3 bases: TGTGCCAGCAGTAGACAGACCCTCCGGGAGCAGTACTTC.

J is TRBJ1-2 and V is TRBV19; D is perhaps TRBD1 (6 bases). This CDR3 contains 15 residues. CDR1 and CDR2 from the germline V gene are LNHDA and SQIVND (reference sequence). V shed 5 bases and J shed 7 bases, with 20 bases lying between them. The CDR3 nucleotides are TGTGCCAGTAGTGCCGAGACAGGTCCCGGTTTTGGCTACACCTTC. It codes for CASSAETGPGFGYTF.

CDR3 nucleotide sequence: TGTGCCAGCAGTTTCCTCGGGACAGGGCCCAACACCGGGGAGCTGTTTTTT. This translates into CASSFLGTGPNTGELFF. This chain connects TRBV28 to TRBJ2-2, with 9 bases fitting TRBD1. The CDR3 extends over 17 amino acids. The V gene end was trimmed by 3 bases and the J gene end by 2 bases; junction bases not matched to a gene: 7. Germline CDR1 and CDR2: MDHEN and SYDVKM.

This chain joins TRBV3-1 (or the pseudogene TRBV3-2) and TRBJ2-2, with D tentatively TRBD2 (6 bases). This CDR3 comprises 15 residues. Germline CDR1 LGHDT, CDR2 YNNKEL (reference sequence). V was clipped by 4 bases and J by 7 bases, with 16 bases between them. CDR3 bases: TGTGCCAGCAGCCCCAGGACTATCGGGGTCGGGGAGCTGTTTTTT. Its protein product is CASSPRTIGVGELFF.

This rearrangement joins TRBV4-3 to TRBJ2-2; D is undetermined. Trimming stripped 3 bases from V and 0 bases from J, with 5 bases between. CDR1 LGHNA and CDR2 YSLEER come from the germline V gene. The CDR3 is 14 residues long. CDR3 DNA sequence: TGCGCCAGCAGCCATGGGGCGAACACCGGGGAGCTGTTTTTT. The encoded protein is CASSHGANTGELFF.

This chain joins TRBV18 and TRBJ2-3; possible D gene TRBD2, 5 bases. V was pared by 1 base and J by 0 bases, with 11 bases between. Germline V gene sequence: CDR1 KGHSH, CDR2 LQKENI. The CDR3 has 16 amino acids. This CDR3 reads CASSPLASRSTDTQYF. CDR3 nucleotide sequence: TGTGCCAGCTCACCACTAGCGTCAAGAAGCACAGATACGCAGTATTTT.